This TCR beta chain was recorded in a study of shared clonotypes between healthy human individuals. Sequenced by immunoSEQ multiplex PCR; TCRdb stores in-frame clones only, minus some. Here the sample spans 2 million to 2.5 million clones, approximately 93% being singletons. Germline CDR1 reads MNHEY; CDR2 reads SMNVEV (reference sequence). The V segment lost 5 bases and the J segment 2 bases; nucleotides outside the gene matches: 10. This CDR3 has 18 amino acids. The rearrangement links TRBV27 to TRBJ2-1; 12 nucleotides agree with TRBD2. Sequencing input: naive CD4+ T cells from PBMCs. Described subset: CD45RA+ positively selected. The receptor was derived from a man aged 18 to 35 in good health. Some clones in this sample may be carry-over from other donors' samples. For the CDR3, the DNA is TGTGCCAGCAGTCTACCTAGCGGGAGGGGGCCGGCCTACAATGAGCAGTTCTTC. Amino acid sequence: CASSLPSGRGPAYNEQFF.